The sequence of this T cell receptor (beta chain) was determined in a study of blood T cell repertoires in COVID-19. Study in general: The United States, Italy and Spain supplied acute and convalescent COVID-19 samples. T cells, B-cell-depleted T cells, or PBMCs provided the cDNA or gDNA that served as material.

Germline V gene data show CDR1 as SNHLY and CDR2 as FYNNEI. Losses at the gene ends were 6 bases for V and 9 bases for J; bases not matched to a gene: 8. This CDR3 region has 15 residues. Original handling: Amplifying reference gene primers gave estimates of nucleated cell counts. Sequencing was performed with immunoSEQ multiplex PCR; in TCRdb, only in-frame clones are kept and a portion is missing. The V and J calls and clone size come from that table; D and trimming were worked out from the DNA. Altogether roughly 150,000 clones are present, 81% being singletons, with the ten largest covering 11%. The V gene is TRBV2, the J gene TRBJ1-6, with TRBD1 matching 10 bases. Sequencing was performed on peripheral blood. This TCR was sampled from a man aged 55-75 years with active or convalescent COVID-19. This CDR3 reads CASRGGTGATSPLHF. Written as DNA, the CDR3 is TGTGCCAGCAGAGGCGGGACAGGGGCCACTTCACCCCTCCACTTT.